These T cell receptor beta chains were read from a single sample in a study of blood T cell repertoires in COVID-19. Some clones are missing from TCRdb's copy, which holds only in-frame ones; the method was immunoSEQ multiplex PCR. Of roughly 80,000 clones listed, about 85% are singletons. The sequenced sample was peripheral blood. These receptors were collected from a human donor in a cohort sampled during active COVID-19. Both conserved end residues are part of each CDR3.

TRBV2	TRBJ2-1	CASRPTGGSYNEQFF
TRBV5-4	TRBJ2-7	CASSPGDSGSYEQYF
TRBV5-1	TRBJ2-1	CASSLAHQPGQGPFDEQFF
TRBV12-3/TRBV12-4	TRBJ1-3	CASRQSSGNTIYF
TRBV19	TRBJ2-3	CASSGAQGFSTDTQYF
TRBV18	TRBJ1-1	CASSPTGTNTEAFF
TRBV3-1/TRBV3-2	TRBJ1-5	CASSHPGNQPQHF
TRBV18	TRBJ2-1	CASSQTGGLNEQFF
TRBV28	TRBJ2-7	CASRQFYEQYF
TRBV23-1	TRBJ1-1	CASSQSDRNRGHITEAFF